This TCR beta chain was identified in a study of T cell changes during pregnancy in multiple sclerosis. This table comes from immunoSEQ multiplex PCR, and its TCRdb copy is limited to in-frame clones, with some not included. The sample carries roughly 40,000 clones, about 85% recorded once. The CDR3 is 15 amino acids. Per the germline V gene, CDR1 is SGHNT and CDR2 is YYREEE (reference sequence). The V segment lost 0 bases and the J segment 12 bases; nucleotides outside the gene matches: 7. This receptor was identified in a female donor with multiple sclerosis, enrolled in a pregnancy study. V usage is TRBV5-4 and J usage is TRBJ2-1; 12 nucleotides agree with TRBD2. Specimen: CD4+ T cells from peripheral blood mononuclear cells, collected after pregnancy. The CDR3 reads CASSLGLAGGPGQFF. Here the CDR3 DNA reads TGTGCCAGCAGCTTGGGGCTAGCGGGGGGGCCTGGGCAGTTCTTC.